These T cell receptor beta chains were read from a single sample in a study of T cell changes during pregnancy in multiple sclerosis. Sequencing used immunoSEQ multiplex PCR; TCRdb keeps in-frame clones, though not all of them. Among under 95,000 clones listed, 85% to 95% were seen once. This sample comprised peripheral blood, obtained in the second trimester of pregnancy. These receptors all stem from a female donor in good health, enrolled as a control in a pregnancy study. Both conserved end residues are part of each CDR3. A D gene is named only where the DNA matches it firmly. Clone size is shown for a subset of rows, as once, few, many or a class of expanded clone.

once	TRBD1	TRBV7-3	TRBJ1-5	16	CASSWTGGEGNQPQHF	TGTGCCAGCAGCTGGACAGGGGGCGAGGGCAATCAGCCCCAGCATTTT
-	TRBD1	TRBV4-3	TRBJ2-7	16	CASSQEGTGGTYEQYF	TGCGCCAGCAGCCAAGAGGGGACAGGGGGAACCTACGAGCAGTACTTC
-	TRBD1	TRBV29-1	TRBJ2-3	15	CSANTGGVGTDTQYF	TGCAGCGCCAATACAGGGGGAGTTGGCACAGATACGCAGTATTTT
-	TRBD1	TRBV9	TRBJ1-4	14	CASSVRTGKEKLFF	TGTGCCAGCAGCGTACGGACAGGGAAGGAAAAACTGTTTTTT
-	TRBD1	TRBV29-1	TRBJ2-1	14	CSGGTGAPYNEQFF	TGCAGCGGGGGGACAGGGGCTCCCTACAATGAGCAGTTCTTC
-	TRBD2	TRBV9	TRBJ2-7	15	CASSVGLAGDYEQYF	TGTGCCAGCAGCGTAGGATTAGCGGGGGACTACGAGCAGTACTTC
-	-	TRBV5-8	TRBJ1-1	16	CASSITGTPVNTEAFF	TGTGCCAGCAGCATAACCGGGACACCCGTGAACACTGAAGCTTTCTTT
-	-	TRBV5-6	TRBJ1-4	16	CASSSPGLNHNEKLFF	TGTGCCAGCAGCTCGCCAGGGCTCAATCATAATGAAAAACTGTTTTTT
-	TRBD1	TRBV6-4	TRBJ2-1	15	CASSETGGAGDEQFF	TGTGCCAGCAGTGAAACAGGGGGCGCCGGGGATGAGCAGTTCTTC
-	-	TRBV19	TRBJ2-5	15	CASSMGRDGQSGQYF	TGTGCCAGTAGTATGGGAAGGGACGGACAGAGTGGCCAGTACTTC
-	-	TRBV7-2	TRBJ1-2	13	CASSPQQGSGYTF	TGTGCCAGCAGCCCGCAACAGGGATCCGGCTACACCTTC
-	-	TRBV27	TRBJ1-1	15	CASSSVLEANTEAFF	TGTGCCAGCAGTTCGGTGTTGGAGGCGAACACTGAAGCTTTCTTT
-	TRBD1	TRBV5-1	TRBJ2-1	15	CASRQQGFEGNEQFF	TGCGCCAGCAGACAACAGGGGTTCGAGGGCAATGAGCAGTTCTTC
-	TRBD2	TRBV9	TRBJ2-1	16	CASSVVAGGSYNEQFF	TGTGCCAGCAGCGTTGTAGCGGGGGGGTCCTACAATGAGCAGTTCTTC
-	TRBD1	TRBV2	TRBJ2-1	15	CASTLDRGSYNEQFF	TGTGCCAGCACTCTCGACAGGGGATCCTACAATGAGCAGTTCTTC
once	TRBD1	TRBV19	TRBJ1-1	13	CASSNDRDTEAFF	TGTGCCAGTAGTAACGACAGGGACACTGAAGCTTTCTTT
-	-	TRBV6-4	TRBJ2-3	14	CATRDTSSLGTQYF	TGTGCCACCCGGGACACTTCGTCCCTGGGTACGCAGTATTTT
-	TRBD1	TRBV7-2	TRBJ2-7	14	CASSTRTGGYEQYF	TGTGCCAGCAGCACCCGGACAGGGGGCTACGAGCAGTACTTC
-	-	TRBV29-1	TRBJ2-5	15	CSVEVPWETQETQYF	TGCAGCGTTGAAGTTCCCTGGGAGACCCAAGAGACCCAGTACTTC
-	-	TRBV6-6	TRBJ2-7	14	CASRNRQVAYEQYF	TGTGCCAGCCGGAATCGACAGGTCGCCTACGAGCAGTACTTC
-	-	TRBV5-1	TRBJ2-5	14	CASSFLTEQETQYF	TGCGCCAGCAGCTTCCTGACAGAGCAAGAGACCCAGTACTTC
-	TRBD1	TRBV5-4	TRBJ2-1	13	CASSPDRGRGVFF	TGTGCCAGCAGTCCCGACAGGGGTAGGGGAGTTTTCTTC
-	-	TRBV7-9	TRBJ2-7	13	CASSLGTSREQYF	TGTGCCAGCAGCTTGGGGACATCCCGCGAGCAGTACTTC
once	TRBD2	TRBV10-3	TRBJ2-1	14	CATGTSGGEDEQFF	TGTGCCACCGGGACTAGCGGGGGAGAAGATGAGCAGTTCTTC
-	TRBD1	TRBV6-1	TRBJ1-5	15	CASSAGTGGNQPQHF	TGTGCCAGCAGTGCCGGGACAGGGGGCAATCAGCCCCAGCATTTT
-	TRBD1	TRBV10-3	TRBJ2-7	15	CAISDLTGAPYEQYF	TGTGCCATCAGTGATTTGACAGGGGCGCCCTACGAGCAGTACTTC
-	-	TRBV4-1	TRBJ2-5	13	CASSQTGLREQYF	TGCGCCAGCAGCCAAACGGGACTTCGTGAGCAGTACTTC
-	-	TRBV6-5	TRBJ2-1	15	CASSYSRASYNEQFF	TGTGCCAGCAGTTACTCCAGGGCCTCCTACAATGAGCAGTTCTTC
-	-	TRBV27	TRBJ1-1	11	CATRGAREAFF	TGTGCCACACGGGGGGCGCGCGAAGCTTTCTTT
-	-	TRBV5-4	TRBJ1-4	16	CASSGGGQATNEKLFF	TGTGCCAGCAGCGGGGGCGGGCAGGCAACTAATGAAAAACTGTTTTTT
-	-	TRBV7-8	TRBJ1-1	14	CASSSAHRNTEAFF	TGTGCCAGCAGCTCAGCACATCGGAACACTGAAGCTTTCTTT
-	-	TRBV6-1	TRBJ1-1	13	CASRDSMNTEAFF	TGTGCCAGCAGGGACAGCATGAACACTGAAGCTTTCTTT
once	TRBD2	TRBV7-3	TRBJ2-1	16	CASSLIPGGTYNEQFF	TGTGCCAGCAGCTTAATTCCGGGGGGGACATACAATGAGCAGTTCTTC
-	TRBD2	TRBV4-2	TRBJ2-7	15	CASSPGSGGSYEQYF	TGTGCCAGCAGCCCAGGTAGCGGGGGCTCCTACGAGCAGTACTTC
-	TRBD1	TRBV6-5	TRBJ1-2	14	CASISTDRGYGYTF	TGTGCCAGCATTTCGACGGACAGGGGATATGGCTACACCTTC
-	-	TRBV7-2	TRBJ2-5	14	CASSLAGGKETQYF	TGTGCCAGCAGCTTAGCTGGCGGGAAAGAGACCCAGTACTTC
-	-	TRBV4-1	TRBJ1-2	15	CASSQGEATNYGYTF	TGCGCCAGCAGCCAAGGGGAGGCGACTAACTATGGCTACACCTTC
-	-	TRBV9	TRBJ2-7	16	CASSPRTANTAYEQYF	TGTGCCAGCAGCCCGAGGACTGCGAATACTGCCTACGAGCAGTACTTC
-	-	TRBV9	TRBJ2-5	14	CASSPGLVQETQYF	TGTGCCAGCAGCCCTGGACTCGTTCAAGAGACCCAGTACTTC
-	-	TRBV25-1	TRBJ2-2	17	CASSEFSGRERTGELFF	TGTGCCAGCAGTGAATTTAGCGGCAGGGAGAGGACCGGGGAGCTGTTTTTT
-	TRBD1	TRBV15	TRBJ1-1	18	CATSRLQNTGVELTEAFF	TGTGCCACCAGCAGACTCCAAAACACAGGGGTAGAACTAACTGAAGCTTTCTTT
-	-	TRBV14	TRBJ2-7	15	CASSQGPVISYEQYF	TGTGCCAGCAGCCAAGGGCCAGTGATCTCCTACGAGCAGTACTTC
-	TRBD2	TRBV19	TRBJ2-1	16	CASSRPSGGVNNEQFF	TGTGCCAGTAGCCGACCTAGCGGGGGCGTGAACAATGAGCAGTTCTTC
-	-	TRBV4-3	TRBJ2-6	17	CASSQAFDSSGANVLTF	TGCGCCAGCAGCCAGGCTTTTGACAGCTCTGGGGCCAACGTCCTGACTTTC
-	-	TRBV4-2	TRBJ1-1	13	CASSLQSETEAFF	TGTGCCAGCAGCCTACAGTCAGAGACTGAAGCTTTCTTT
-	TRBD2	TRBV27	TRBJ2-7	16	CASSHGLAGGVYEQYF	TGTGCCAGCAGTCACGGACTAGCGGGGGGTGTCTACGAGCAGTACTTC
-	-	TRBV7-8	TRBJ2-7	15	CASSSTGRLLSEQYF	TGTGCCAGCAGCTCCACAGGACGGCTTTTATCCGAGCAGTACTTC
-	-	TRBV10-3	TRBJ2-3	13	CAINPSGTDTQYF	TGTGCCATCAATCCTAGCGGCACAGATACGCAGTATTTT
-	TRBD1	TRBV30	TRBJ1-5	13	CAAGGAYLQPQHF	TGTGCCGCAGGGGGCGCCTACCTCCAGCCCCAGCATTTT
once	TRBD2	TRBV27	TRBJ2-7	14	CASSRASGLYEQYF	TGTGCCAGCAGCCGCGCTAGCGGGCTCTACGAGCAGTACTTC
-	-	TRBV9	TRBJ1-5	14	CASSRRQDPQPQHF	TGTGCCAGCAGCCGTCGACAGGATCCTCAGCCCCAGCATTTT
once	TRBD1	TRBV6-4	TRBJ1-5	17	CASSGQQGSNSNQPQHF	TGTGCCAGCAGTGGTCAACAGGGGTCCAATAGCAATCAGCCCCAGCATTTT